The 8 T cell receptor beta chains in this list originate from one sample, sequenced in a study of blood T cell repertoires in COVID-19. Repertoires were generated with immunoSEQ multiplex PCR, while TCRdb's copy carries only in-frame clones and drops some. The table shows approximately 150,000 clones, with 80% to 90% occurring only once. Sequencing input: peripheral blood. The receptors stem from a man younger than 35 with COVID-19, enrolled during active disease.

This chain links TRBV4-1 with TRBJ1-2, with 7 bases matching TRBD1. Germline values: CDR1 MGHRA, CDR2 YSYEKL. J gave up 2 bases and V 4 bases, and 13 bases lay outside the gene matches. CDR3 length: 17 residues. The CDR3 loop reads CASSLIFSTGSNYGYTF. DNA for the CDR3: TGCGCCAGCAGCCTCATTTTTTCGACAGGGTCCAACTATGGCTACACCTTC.

The chain employs TRBV7-3 and TRBJ2-1; weak D call: TRBD1 (6 bases). Germline values: CDR1 SGHTA, CDR2 FQGTGA. With 2 bases removed from V and 4 bases from J, the gap between germline ends came to 9 bases. The CDR3 is 14 residues long. CDR3 coding DNA: TGTGCCAGCAGCTTAGGGGGCGGGTACAATGAGCAGTTCTTC. Amino acids: CASSLGGGYNEQFF.

The V and J genes are TRBV3-1 (or the pseudogene TRBV3-2) and TRBJ2-3, with 7 bases lining up with TRBD2. Germline lookup yields CDR1 LGHDT and CDR2 YNNKEL (reference sequence). V trimming: 1 base; J trimming: 0 bases; junction bases outside the gene matches: 4. The CDR3 contains 16 residues. The chain's CDR3 is CASSQVTSPSTDTQYF. CDR3 sequence (DNA): TGTGCCAGCAGCCAAGTGACTAGCCCCAGCACAGATACGCAGTATTTT.

The rearrangement links TRBV19 to TRBJ1-3; TRBD1 is a possible D gene (5 bases). The length of the CDR3 is 15 residues. CDR1 and CDR2 (germline): LNHDA, SQIVND (reference sequence). V was clipped by 1 base and J by 5 bases, with 12 bases between them. CDR3 loop: CASSIGPGLRNTIYF. The CDR3 DNA is TGTGCCAGTAGTATAGGACCGGGACTTCGAAACACCATATATTTT.

This clone was observed a single time. The chain uses TRBV21-1 and TRBJ1-5; the table's D call of TRBD1 was not tested on the DNA. TRBV21-1 is flagged as a pseudogene. CDR3 length equals 15 residues. The CDR3 loop is CASSPPQSAHQPQHF. The CDR3 region has the DNA TGTGCCAGCAGCCCGCCGCAGTCTGCCCATCAGCCCCAGCATTTT.

This clone counts as medium-sized. J is TRBJ2-2 and V is TRBV4-3; D is perhaps TRBD1 (5 bases). Trimming took off 0 bases at V and 2 bases at J, with 13 bases between the two ends. From germline, CDR1 is LGHNA and CDR2 YSLEER. The CDR3 covers 17 residues. The CDR3 nucleotides read TGCGCCAGCAGCCAAGATGGGGCAGGGATAAACACCGGGGAGCTGTTTTTT. Translated: CASSQDGAGINTGELFF.

This clone appeared a single time. The chain employs TRBV24-1 and TRBJ2-1; 12 bases match TRBD2. The V gene's germline CDR1 is KGHDR and CDR2 SFDVKD. J gave up 6 bases and V 3 bases, and 8 bases lay outside the gene matches. The CDR3 length is 17 residues. The CDR3 coding sequence is TGTGCCACCAGTGATCCCCGACTAGCGGGAGTAAGCAATGAGCAGTTCTTC. Protein: CATSDPRLAGVSNEQFF.

The chain uses TRBV28 and TRBJ1-2; D perhaps matches TRBD1 (5 bases). Trimming took off 3 bases at V and 3 bases at J, with 8 bases between the two ends. This CDR3 has 13 amino acids. CDR1 and CDR2 (germline): MDHEN, SYDVKM. For the CDR3, the DNA is TGTGCCAGCAGTTTGGTAGGGGACTATGGCTACACCTTC. Its protein is CASSLVGDYGYTF.